This entry lists 26 T cell receptor beta chains sequenced from one sample in a study of blood T cell repertoires in COVID-19 (dated by TCRdb to the early 2020s). Library preparation employed the immunoSEQ multiplex PCR assay. Drawn from immuneACCESS, this table holds only the in-frame rearrangements with V and J called that TCRdb kept. Clones are partly lost; checked studies trace under half to an unresolved V gene and leave the rest unexplained. The table for this sample lists roughly 140,000 clones; 80% to 90% of them were counted only once. Less than 4% of the sample goes to the ten largest clones. What was sequenced was peripheral blood. These receptors were taken from a woman aged 55-69 years with active COVID-19.

The gene calls are TRBV5-1 and TRBJ2-5, with TRBD1 as a possible D gene (6 bases). The CDR3 totals 13 residues. Between the trimmed V and J ends, which lost 6 bases and 1 base, there was a span of 10 bases. The germline V gene encodes CDR1 SGHRS and CDR2 YFSETQ. The CDR3 is CASTTGTQETQYF. The CDR3 DNA follows: TGCGCCAGCACTACAGGGACCCAAGAGACCCAGTACTTC.

V is TRBV7-2 and J is TRBJ2-7; 10 bases match TRBD2. Germline V gene lookup returns CDR1 SGHTA and CDR2 FQGNSA. Trimming removed 8 bases from V and 4 bases from J; junction bases left unmatched: 11. The CDR3 loop spans 15 amino acids. The CDR3 reads CASRRVQAGGYEQYF. The CDR3 DNA is TGTGCCAGCCGCAGGGTACAAGCGGGAGGGTACGAGCAGTACTTC.

In DNA, the CDR3 is TGTGCCAGCAGCCAAGGACAGGGTCGAGGCTACACCTTC. Protein sequence: CASSQGQGRGYTF. V is TRBV3-1 (or the pseudogene TRBV3-2) and J is TRBJ1-2; 7 bases line up with TRBD1. The CDR3 consists of 13 residues. Losses at the gene ends were 1 base for V and 8 bases for J; bases not matched to a gene: 4. CDR1 LGHDT and CDR2 YNNKEL come from the germline V gene (reference sequence).

The rearrangement links TRBV7-9 to TRBJ2-7; TRBD2 matches 14 bases. Trimming took 0 bases from V and 2 from J; bases not matched to a gene: 9. Per the germline V gene, CDR1 is SEHNR and CDR2 is FQNEAQ (reference sequence). CDR3 length: 19 residues. Here the CDR3 DNA reads TGTGCCAGCAGCTTAGCCGGGACTAGCGGGAGAATTGGGGCCTACGAGCAGTACTTC. This gives the protein CASSLAGTSGRIGAYEQYF.

V and J are TRBV24-1 and TRBJ2-2; D is uncertain. Germline V gene sequence: CDR1 KGHDR, CDR2 SFDVKD. CDR3 length: 12 residues. Trimming took off 5 bases at V and 3 bases at J, with 3 bases between the two ends. This CDR3 is CATSAYTGELFF. CDR3 nucleotides: TGTGCCACCAGTGCATACACCGGGGAGCTGTTTTTT.

This clone was detected ten times or more. V is TRBV7-9 and J is TRBJ2-1; 10 bases align to TRBD2. V dropped 5 bases and J dropped 2; count of bases not matched to a gene: 6. This CDR3 region has 16 residues. Germline CDR1 reads SEHNR; CDR2 reads FQNEAQ (reference sequence). As DNA, the CDR3 is TGTGCCAGCAGCACCTTAGCGGGAGGCGCCTACAATGAGCAGTTCTTC. It encodes CASSTLAGGAYNEQFF.

V usage is TRBV15 and J usage is TRBJ1-6; no definite D call. Germline CDR1 and CDR2: LNHNV and YYDKDF (reference sequence). Trimming pared 0 bases from V and 14 bases from J, leaving 14 bases between. CDR3 length: 14 amino acids. CDR3 sequence: CATSRDEHRFTLHF. The CDR3 bases are TGTGCCACCAGCAGAGATGAACACCGATTCACCCTCCACTTT.

This clone appeared a single time. V gene TRBV7-6 combines with J gene TRBJ2-2; D is possibly TRBD2 (6 bases). The CDR3 runs 16 residues. V lost 2 bases, J lost 0 bases, and 10 bases lay in between. Germline CDR1 is SGHVS and CDR2 is FNYEAQ. This chain's CDR3 is CASSLYRGANTGELFF. In nucleotides, the CDR3 is TGTGCCAGCAGCTTATATCGCGGGGCGAACACCGGGGAGCTGTTTTTT.

Here the CDR3 DNA reads TGTGCCAGCAGCCAAGATTTCGCGGGATTCTCCTACGAGCAGTACTTC. The encoded protein is CASSQDFAGFSYEQYF. The J gene is TRBJ2-7, the V gene TRBV3-1 (or the pseudogene TRBV3-2), with TRBD2 as a possible D gene (6 bases). There are 16 residues in the CDR3. The V and J ends lost 0 bases and 0 bases respectively, with 12 bases between them. CDR1 is LGHDT, CDR2 YNNKEL, per germline (reference sequence).

The chain links TRBV7-2 to TRBJ2-2; tentative D call: TRBD2 (7 bases). The CDR3 consists of 19 residues. The germline V gene encodes CDR1 SGHTA and CDR2 FQGNSA. V was pared by 0 bases and J by 0 bases, with 17 bases between. The CDR3 DNA reads as TGTGCCAGCAGCTTAGCGGGGCGCGGGGGCCTCGCGAACACCGGGGAGCTGTTTTTT. Translation: CASSLAGRGGLANTGELFF. Together with reference TRBV7-2 and TRBJ2-2, the CDR3 gives the full variable domain: GAGVSQSPSNKVTEKGKDVELRCDPISGHTALYWYRQSLGQGLEFLIYFQGNSAPDKSGLPSDRFSAERTGGSVSTLTIQRTQQEDSAVYLCASSLAGRGGLANTGELFFGEGSRLTVL.

The chain links TRBV3-1 (or the pseudogene TRBV3-2) to TRBJ2-1, with D perhaps TRBD2 (6 bases). V shed 4 bases and J shed 4 bases, with 11 bases lying between them. Looked up from germline, CDR1 is LGHDT and CDR2 is YNNKEL (reference sequence). There are 14 residues in the CDR3. As DNA, the CDR3 is TGTGCCAGCAGCCTCCGGGAGAGATACAATGAGCAGTTCTTC. Amino acids: CASSLRERYNEQFF.

The rearrangement uses TRBV18 and TRBJ2-7; the match to TRBD2 covers 13 bases. This CDR3 is 17 amino acids long. Germline CDR1 KGHSH, CDR2 LQKENI. V shed 4 bases and J 0 bases; nucleotides not matched to a gene: 6. Here the CDR3 DNA reads TGTGCCAGCTCACAGGGGGGGACTAGCGGGACCTCCTACGAGCAGTACTTC. Translating gives CASSQGGTSGTSYEQYF.

The chain recombines TRBV7-9 with TRBJ1-2; possibly TRBD1 for D (5 bases). The CDR3 loop spans 13 amino acids. Germline loops: CDR1 SEHNR, CDR2 FQNEAQ (reference sequence). V was pared by 2 bases and J by 5 bases, with 9 bases between. CDR3 sequence: CASSLKTAYGYTF. The CDR3 region has the DNA TGTGCCAGCAGCTTAAAGACAGCTTATGGCTACACCTTC.

Only one count was recorded for this clone. This sequence joins TRBV28 and TRBJ2-1, with D perhaps TRBD1 (5 bases). The CDR3 is 17 residues long. V gave up 5 bases and J gave up 8 bases, with 25 bases separating them. Looked up from germline, CDR1 is MDHEN and CDR2 is SYDVKM. CDR3 sequence (DNA): TGTGCCAGCAGTCGACTGCTTCCGAAGACCCAAGGGGATGAGCAGTTCTTC. Its protein product is CASSRLLPKTQGDEQFF.

The V gene is TRBV3-1 (or the pseudogene TRBV3-2), the J gene TRBJ2-7, with unresolved D. CDR1 is LGHDT and CDR2 is YNNKEL in the germline V gene (reference sequence). The CDR3 sequence is 12 residues long. Trimming pared 5 bases from V and 1 base from J, leaving 6 bases between. The CDR3 reads CASSSTSYEQYF. In nucleotides, the CDR3 is TGTGCCAGCAGCTCGACATCCTACGAGCAGTACTTC.

V and J are TRBV27 and TRBJ1-1; TRBD1 matches at 8 bases. V was clipped by 3 bases and J by 5 bases; unmatched bases: 8. There are 15 residues in the CDR3. CDR1 MNHEY and CDR2 SMNVEV come from the germline V gene (reference sequence). The CDR3 sequence: CASSFRTGRRTEAFF. The CDR3 DNA reads TGTGCCAGCAGTTTCCGGACAGGGCGGAGGACTGAAGCTTTCTTT.

The rearrangement uses TRBV11-2 and TRBJ2-7; D gene unclear. Trimming shortened V by 5 bases and J by 2 bases, and 13 bases separated the two germline ends. The CDR3 spans 14 residues. CDR1 and CDR2 (germline): SGHAT, FQNNGV. Here the CDR3 reads CASSPRPPPYEQYF. For the CDR3, the DNA is TGTGCCAGCAGCCCCAGGCCCCCGCCCTACGAGCAGTACTTC.

This chain connects TRBV5-4 to TRBJ2-5, with D possibly TRBD1 on 5 matching bases. Germline V gene data show CDR1 as SGHNT and CDR2 as YYREEE (reference sequence). V was trimmed by 5 bases and J by 1 base, leaving 15 bases between them. The CDR3 sequence is 15 residues long. CDR3 amino acids: CASSSQKGPQETQYF. CDR3 nucleotides: TGTGCCAGCAGTTCCCAGAAGGGGCCCCAAGAGACCCAGTACTTC.

The chain has TRBV5-1 and TRBJ2-1, with TRBD2 identical over 16 bases. This CDR3 has 15 residues. V shed 0 bases and J 15 bases; nucleotides not matched to a gene: 6. Germline V gene sequence: CDR1 SGHRS, CDR2 YFSETQ. The CDR3 reads CASSLAGTSGRGWFF. In nucleotides, the CDR3 is TGCGCCAGCAGCTTGGCAGGGACTAGCGGGAGGGGATGGTTCTTC.

V is TRBV6-2 or TRBV6-3 and J is TRBJ2-5; D is possibly TRBD2 (6 bases). The ends were cut back, 0 bases at V and 3 bases at J, with 14 bases in the middle. Germline CDR1 and CDR2: MNHEY and SVGEGT. CDR3 size: 16 residues. In nucleotides, the CDR3 is TGTGCCAGCAGTTACTCGGGGCTAGCGCCTGAAGAGACCCAGTACTTC. Translating gives CASSYSGLAPEETQYF.

The J gene is TRBJ2-7, the V gene TRBV4-2; 10 nucleotides line up with TRBD2. Looked up from germline, CDR1 is LGHNA and CDR2 is YNFKEQ. V shed 0 bases, J shed 3 bases, and the junction held 2 bases outside the gene matches. This CDR3 has 15 residues. The CDR3 sequence is CASSQDGLADYEQYF. In DNA, the CDR3 is TGTGCCAGCAGCCAAGACGGACTAGCGGACTACGAGCAGTACTTC.

The chain couples TRBV4-3 to TRBJ1-5; TRBD1 is a possible D gene (6 bases). Deletions cut 0 bases from V and 3 bases from J, with 18 bases between. The CDR3 length is 18 residues. The V gene's germline CDR1 is LGHNA and CDR2 YSLEER. This CDR3 is CASSQDGNARGFNQPQHF. CDR3 bases: TGCGCCAGCAGCCAAGATGGTAACGCCAGGGGATTCAATCAGCCCCAGCATTTT.

The chain couples TRBV28 to TRBJ1-1, with 10 nucleotides matching TRBD1. V lost 6 bases to trimming and J lost 8 bases; unmatched junction nucleotides: 6. Per the germline V gene, CDR1 is MDHEN and CDR2 is SYDVKM. The CDR3 is 13 residues long. In DNA, the CDR3 is TGTGCCAGCAGCCAAGGGGGACAGGGGGAAGCTTTCTTT. It translates to CASSQGGQGEAFF.

The chain recombines TRBV9 with TRBJ2-1, with 12 bases matching TRBD2. The CDR3 consists of 15 residues. CDR1 and CDR2 from the germline V gene are SGDLS and YYNGEE. V shed 0 bases, J shed 10 bases, and the junction held 5 bases outside the gene matches. The CDR3 region is CASSVDLAGGGEQFF. CDR3 bases: TGTGCCAGCAGCGTAGACCTAGCGGGAGGGGGGGAGCAGTTCTTC.

The rearrangement joins TRBV14 to TRBJ1-2, with 7 bases lining up with TRBD1. Germline CDR1 is SGHDN and CDR2 is FVKESK. Germline trimming cut 4 bases from V and 4 bases from J; bases unmatched to any gene: 6. The CDR3 extends over 14 amino acids. CDR3 DNA sequence: TGTGCCAGCAGCCCATACGGGACAGTCTATGGCTACACCTTC. The encoded protein is CASSPYGTVYGYTF.

The chain has TRBV28 and TRBJ2-1; 10 bases are a match to TRBD2. The germline V gene has CDR1 MDHEN and CDR2 SYDVKM. V lost 4 bases and J lost 0; bases outside the gene matches: 3. There are 16 residues in the CDR3. CDR3 protein: CASSWTSGSSYNEQFF. The CDR3 DNA reads as TGTGCCAGCAGTTGGACTAGCGGTAGCTCCTACAATGAGCAGTTCTTC.